The source of this T cell receptor beta chain is a study of T-cell reconstitution after alpha-beta-depleted transplantation in children. This clonotype was counted many times. Its specificity is not known. The library targeted TCRbeta and was prepared with unique molecular identifiers. Via MiXCR, TCRdb re-called the PCR reads, giving one row per CDR3 protein. The sample consists of about 470,000 distinct CDR3 sequences, about 45% of them appearing once. Germline trimming cut 5 bases from V and 4 bases from J; bases unmatched to any gene: 11. This CDR3 has 16 amino acids. The study, taken as a whole, reports: Newly produced T cells mostly provided counts and TCRbeta diversity after one year, as hyperexpanded clones declined. Reportedly, roughly two months post-transplant, alpha-beta T cells arose from several hundred expanded graft clones. For some patients, TCRbeta diversity was high at day 60 because of recipient T cells and thymic progenitors that survived.

The sequencing here drew on PBMCs, taken before TCRalphabeta/CD19-depleted stem cell transplant. This receptor was identified in a girl aged 2 to 9 with aplastic anemia, due to receive a stem cell transplant. The V call is TRBV12-3 or TRBV12-4, the J call TRBJ2-7; 10 bases line up with TRBD2. The CDR3: CASSGTGTSAPYEQYF. CDR3 nucleotide sequence: TGTGCCAGCAGTGGTACCGGGACTAGCGCGCCTTACGAGCAGTACTTC.